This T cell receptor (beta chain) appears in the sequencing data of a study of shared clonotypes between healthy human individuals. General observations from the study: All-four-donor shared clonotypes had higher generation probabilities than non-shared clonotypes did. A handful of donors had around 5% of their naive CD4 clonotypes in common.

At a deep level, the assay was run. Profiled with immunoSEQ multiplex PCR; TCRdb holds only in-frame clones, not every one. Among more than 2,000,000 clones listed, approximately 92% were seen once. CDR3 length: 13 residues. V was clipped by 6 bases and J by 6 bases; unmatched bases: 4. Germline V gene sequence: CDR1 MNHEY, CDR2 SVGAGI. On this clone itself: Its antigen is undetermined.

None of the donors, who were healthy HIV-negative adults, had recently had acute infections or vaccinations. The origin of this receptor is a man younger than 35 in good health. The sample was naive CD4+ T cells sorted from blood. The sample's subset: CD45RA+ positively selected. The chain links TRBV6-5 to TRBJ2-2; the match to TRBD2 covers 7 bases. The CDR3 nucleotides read TGTGCCAGCAGCCGCGGACTAGCCGGGGAGCTGTTTTTT. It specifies CASSRGLAGELFF.